This T cell receptor beta chain was identified during a study of regulatory T cells in long-lasting Graves disease. Study-wide points: Persistent Graves' patients showed a TCR diversity that was lower than that of newly diagnosed ones.

J lost 7 bases, V lost 2 bases, and 8 bases had no gene match. This CDR3 region has 15 residues. Germline V gene data show CDR1 as DFQATT and CDR2 as SNEGSKA (reference sequence). Researchers made TCR beta libraries by using iRepertoire HTBI primers and running Arm-PCR on CDR3 regions. Each CDR3 protein gets one entry after TCRdb re-called the multiplex PCR reads with MiXCR. Altogether approximately 310,000 distinct CDR3 sequences are present, more than 15% being singletons, with the ten largest covering about 39%. Time point described: newly diagnosed GD, antithyroid drugs for less than 3 months. The TCR library was made from RNA that had been extracted from PBMCs in TRIzol. About this clonotype: Its cognate antigen is unknown.

The sequence was collected from a female donor with Graves disease. The chain has TRBV20-1 and TRBJ2-3; 11 bases line up with TRBD2. The sample in question was peripheral blood mononuclear cells (PBMCs), obtained at new diagnosis, from a patient treated with antithyroid drugs. The CDR3 DNA reads as TGCAGTGCTAGACCTACTAGCGGGAGTACGAATACGCAGTATTTT. Its translation is CSARPTSGSTNTQYF.